This T cell receptor (beta chain) appears in the sequencing data of a study of T-cell reconstitution after alpha-beta-depleted transplantation in children (dated by TCRdb to the mid-2010s). About the investigation overall: T-cell immune reconstitution after TCRalphabeta/CD19-depleted allogeneic hematopoietic cell transplantation in children was quantitatively tracked in the study by means of TCR repertoire profiling. What the research found in general, with its limitations: About two months after transplant, the apparently early recovery of alphabetaT-cell counts reportedly depended on just several hundred clones that had expanded rapidly and came from non-depleted graft cells. In some patients, the high TCRbeta diversity seen at day 60 was put down to recipient T cells and intrathymic progenitors that had survived conditioning. Over the following months the frequencies of hyperexpanded clones went down, and after one year T-cell counts and TCRbeta diversity were mostly credited to newly produced T cells.

There are 16 amino acids in the CDR3, from cysteine to phenylalanine inclusive. The kept DNA is CDR3 alone, 48 bases in frame from the first base. CDR1 and CDR2, looked up from the germline V gene (reference sequence), are LGHDT and YNNKEL. Worth noting for this clonotype: What antigen it recognizes has not been identified. At one end, the junction sequence differs from germline, possibly due to a read error.

Read against the paper, the sample's treatment or condition label means: allogeneic hematopoietic cell transplantation with graft depleted of TCRalphabeta T cells and CD19 B cells. TCRalphabeta/CD19-depleted allogeneic hematopoietic cell grafts were given to the transplant recipients, all of whom were children. Library preparation was by PCR. These reads were obtained on an Illumina HiSeq 2500. To normalize quantification of the TCRbeta repertoire, the TCR libraries were built with molecular barcoding that relied on unique molecular identifiers. TCRdb took the public reads, trimmed them with fastp at Q25, ran MiXCR for clone calling and kept in-frame beta chains. Rows with a matching CDR3 protein are joined into one entry that keeps the most common DNA and genes. Counted in this sample were approximately 190,000 distinct CDR3 sequences; 6.3% of them appeared once. The ten largest clones represent around 4.4% of the sample.

The specimen comprised PBMCs, sampled before TCRalphabeta/CD19-depleted stem cell transplant. The source is a girl less than two years old with combined immunodeficiency, due to receive a stem cell transplant. This chain joins TRBV3-1 to TRBJ2-7, with 10 bases in between that match TRBD2. The DNA sequence is TGTGCCAGCATCCAAGCCTGGGCTAGCGGGAGTTACGAGCAGTACTTC. Its amino acids are CASIQAWASGSYEQYF.